The clone carrying this TCR beta chain was detected many times. Its antigen is currently unknown. The study profiled TCR beta VDJ and CDR3 using genomic DNA as template. Using its own MiXCR run on the reads, TCRdb lists one record per CDR3 protein. The table lists around 200,000 distinct CDR3 sequences, less than 70% of them singletons. This entry comes from a study of CD8+CD57+ T cells in acquired aplastic anemia. For the study at large: Sorted CD4+ plus CD8+ cells gave DNA averaging roughly 3 ug. In CD4+ cells, healthy donors produced an average of approximately 11 million reads. Findings and limits, study-wide: Roughly 29 was the count of CD8+ CDR3 sequences that patients shared with controls. Significant differences in CD8+ Simpson's diversity were not observed between patients and controls.

Trimming left V 3 bases short and J 3 bases short, with 24 bases between. CDR3 size: 19 residues. Germline V lookup: CDR1 SNHLY, CDR2 FYNNEI. The sequencing input was sorted CD4+, CD8+, or CD8+CD57+ T cells (not recorded which) from PBMCs. The clonotype was recovered from a human donor in good health, serving as a control. The rearrangement joins TRBV2 to TRBJ1-5; D is perhaps TRBD1 (5 bases). The CDR3 sequence: CASSDRVPFWGSNNQPQHF. The CDR3 nucleotides read TGTGCCAGCAGTGACAGGGTCCCCTTCTGGGGGTCAAACAATCAGCCCCAGCATTTT.